This TCR beta chain comes out of a study of memory CD4+ T cells and cytomegalovirus serostatus. Single viable CD3+CD4+CD8-CD45RO+ cells were sorted as the memory CD4+ T cells. Clones were read by immunoSEQ multiplex PCR, and TCRdb kept only the in-frame ones, dropping some. The sample lists 40,000 to 45,000 clones; around 80% were seen once. Sequenced material: memory CD4+ T cells from blood. The clonotype was recovered from an adult in good health and CMV-seronegative.

The CDR3 DNA sequence: TGTGCCAGCAGCTTAGGACAGGTTTACGTGTACGAGCAGTACTTC. It translates to CASSLGQVYVYEQYF. The chain uses TRBV7-2 and TRBJ2-7; possibly TRBD1 for D (6 bases). Per germline, CDR1 SGHTA and CDR2 FQGNSA. Trimming left V 1 base short and J 4 bases short, with 14 bases between. The CDR3 extends over 15 amino acids.